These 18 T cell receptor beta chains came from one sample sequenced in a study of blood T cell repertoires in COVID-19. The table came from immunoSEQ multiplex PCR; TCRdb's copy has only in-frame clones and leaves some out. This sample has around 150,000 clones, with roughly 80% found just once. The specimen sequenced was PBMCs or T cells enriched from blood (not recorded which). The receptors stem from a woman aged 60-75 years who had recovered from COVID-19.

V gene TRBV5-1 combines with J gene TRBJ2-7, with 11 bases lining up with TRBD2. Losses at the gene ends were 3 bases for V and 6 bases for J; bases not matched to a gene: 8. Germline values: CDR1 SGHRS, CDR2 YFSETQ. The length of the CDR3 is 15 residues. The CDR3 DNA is TGCGCCAGCAGCTGGGGACTAGCGGACCCCTCCGAGCAGTACTTC. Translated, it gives CASSWGLADPSEQYF.

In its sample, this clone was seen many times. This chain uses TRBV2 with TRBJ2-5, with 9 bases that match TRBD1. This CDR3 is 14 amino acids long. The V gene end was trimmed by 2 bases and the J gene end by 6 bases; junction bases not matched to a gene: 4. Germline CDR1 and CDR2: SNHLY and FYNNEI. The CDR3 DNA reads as TGTGCCAGCAGTGAAACTACAGGGGGCCAGACCCAGTACTTC. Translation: CASSETTGGQTQYF.

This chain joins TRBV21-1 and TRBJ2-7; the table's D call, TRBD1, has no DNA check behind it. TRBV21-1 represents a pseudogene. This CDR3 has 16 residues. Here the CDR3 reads CASSKDNLGGQYEQYF. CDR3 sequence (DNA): TGTGCCAGCAGCAAAGACAACTTAGGGGGCCAATACGAGCAGTACTTC.

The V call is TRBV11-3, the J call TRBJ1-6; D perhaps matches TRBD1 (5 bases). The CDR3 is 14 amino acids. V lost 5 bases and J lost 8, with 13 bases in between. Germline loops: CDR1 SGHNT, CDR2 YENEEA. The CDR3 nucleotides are TGTGCCAGCAGCCCATGGGGCAGGTATTCACCCCTCCACTTT. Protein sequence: CASSPWGRYSPLHF.

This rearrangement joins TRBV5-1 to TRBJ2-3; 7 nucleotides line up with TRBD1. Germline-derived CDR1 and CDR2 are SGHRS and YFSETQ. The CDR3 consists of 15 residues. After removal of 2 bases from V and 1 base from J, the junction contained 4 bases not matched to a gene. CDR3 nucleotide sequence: TGCGCCAGCAGCTTATATGGGACAGGCACAGATACGCAGTATTTT. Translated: CASSLYGTGTDTQYF.

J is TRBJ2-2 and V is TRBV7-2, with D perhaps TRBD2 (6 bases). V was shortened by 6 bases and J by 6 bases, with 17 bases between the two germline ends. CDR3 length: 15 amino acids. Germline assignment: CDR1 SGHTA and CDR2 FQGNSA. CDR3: CASRGLASLSGELFF. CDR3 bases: TGTGCCAGCAGGGGACTGGCGTCATTGTCCGGGGAGCTGTTTTTT.

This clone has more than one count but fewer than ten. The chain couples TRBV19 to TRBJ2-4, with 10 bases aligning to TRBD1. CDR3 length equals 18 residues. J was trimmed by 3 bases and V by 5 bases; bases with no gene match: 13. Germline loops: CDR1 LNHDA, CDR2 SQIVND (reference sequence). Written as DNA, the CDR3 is TGTGCCAGTAGTCCTCGGACAGGGGGGGTTGTTGGCAAAAACATTCAGTACTTC. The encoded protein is CASSPRTGGVVGKNIQYF.

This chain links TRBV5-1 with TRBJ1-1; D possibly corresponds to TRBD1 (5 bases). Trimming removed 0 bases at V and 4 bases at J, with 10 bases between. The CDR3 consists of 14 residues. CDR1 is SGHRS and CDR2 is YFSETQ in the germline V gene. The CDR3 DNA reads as TGCGCCAGCAGCTTGGAGGGGAAAGGCACTGAAGCTTTCTTT. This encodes CASSLEGKGTEAFF.

The CDR3, as DNA: TGTGCAAGTCGCTTAGTAAAGGAGGATAGCAATCAGCCCCAGCATTTT. It is translated as CASRLVKEDSNQPQHF. The V gene is TRBV12-2, the J gene TRBJ1-5. TRBV12-2 is noted as a pseudogene. The CDR3 extends over 16 amino acids.

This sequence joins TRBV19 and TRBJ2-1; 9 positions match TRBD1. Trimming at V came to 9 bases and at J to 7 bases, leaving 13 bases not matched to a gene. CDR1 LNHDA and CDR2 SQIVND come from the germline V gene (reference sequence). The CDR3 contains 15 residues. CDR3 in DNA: TGTGCCAGCAGCACACCTCCGGGACAGGGTAATGAGCAGTTCTTC. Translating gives CASSTPPGQGNEQFF.

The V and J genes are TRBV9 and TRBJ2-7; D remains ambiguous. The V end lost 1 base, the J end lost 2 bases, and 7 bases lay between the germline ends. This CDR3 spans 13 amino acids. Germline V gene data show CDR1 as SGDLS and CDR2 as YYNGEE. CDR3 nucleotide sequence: TGTGCCAGCAGCGTAAATCCTACCTACGAGCAGTACTTC. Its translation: CASSVNPTYEQYF.

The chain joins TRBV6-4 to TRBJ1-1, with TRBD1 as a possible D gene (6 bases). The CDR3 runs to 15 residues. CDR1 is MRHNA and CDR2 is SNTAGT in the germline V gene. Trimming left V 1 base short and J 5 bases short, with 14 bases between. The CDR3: CASSDYATGVTEAFF. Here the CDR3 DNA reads TGTGCCAGCAGTGACTATGCGACAGGAGTTACTGAAGCTTTCTTT.

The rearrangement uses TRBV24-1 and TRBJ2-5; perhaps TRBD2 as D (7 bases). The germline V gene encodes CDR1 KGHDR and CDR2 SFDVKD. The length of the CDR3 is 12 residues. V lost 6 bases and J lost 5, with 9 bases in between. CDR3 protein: CATSRGAETQYF. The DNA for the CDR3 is TGTGCCACCAGTCGGGGGGCGGAGACCCAGTACTTC.

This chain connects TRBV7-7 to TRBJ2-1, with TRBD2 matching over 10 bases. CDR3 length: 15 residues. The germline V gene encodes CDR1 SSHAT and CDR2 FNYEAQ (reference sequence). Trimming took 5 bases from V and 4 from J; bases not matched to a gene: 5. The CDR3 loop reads CASSLSGGAYNEQFF. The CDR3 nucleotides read TGTGCCAGCAGCCTCAGCGGGGGGGCTTACAATGAGCAGTTCTTC.

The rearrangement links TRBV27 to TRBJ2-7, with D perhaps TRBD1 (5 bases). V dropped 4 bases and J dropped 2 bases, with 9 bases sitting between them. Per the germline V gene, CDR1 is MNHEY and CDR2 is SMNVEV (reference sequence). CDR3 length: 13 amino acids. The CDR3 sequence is CASSYRPTYEQYF. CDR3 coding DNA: TGTGCCAGCAGTTACAGGCCTACCTACGAGCAGTACTTC.

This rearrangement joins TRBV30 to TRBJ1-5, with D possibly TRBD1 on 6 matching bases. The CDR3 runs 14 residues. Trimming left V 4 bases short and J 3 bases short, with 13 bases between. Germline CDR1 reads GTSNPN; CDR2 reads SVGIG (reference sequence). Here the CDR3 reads CAWKAGELNQPQHF. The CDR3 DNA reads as TGTGCCTGGAAGGCAGGGGAACTCAATCAGCCCCAGCATTTT.

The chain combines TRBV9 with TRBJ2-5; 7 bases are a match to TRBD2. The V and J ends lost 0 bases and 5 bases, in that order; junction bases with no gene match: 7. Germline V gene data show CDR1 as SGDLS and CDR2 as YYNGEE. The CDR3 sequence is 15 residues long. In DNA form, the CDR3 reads TGTGCCAGCAGCGTAGCTGGAACAGCGGGGGAGACCCAGTACTTC. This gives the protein CASSVAGTAGETQYF.

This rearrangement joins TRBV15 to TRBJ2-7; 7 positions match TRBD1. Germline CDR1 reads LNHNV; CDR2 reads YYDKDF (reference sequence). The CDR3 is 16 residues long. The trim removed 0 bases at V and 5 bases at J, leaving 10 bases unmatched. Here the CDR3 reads CATSRDIANRGHEQYF. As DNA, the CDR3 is TGTGCCACCAGCAGAGATATAGCGAACAGGGGCCACGAGCAGTACTTC.